This entry lists 5 T cell receptor beta chains sequenced from one sample in a study of blood T cell repertoires in COVID-19. Produced via immunoSEQ multiplex PCR; TCRdb's table is partial and in-frame only. The repertoire has under 50,000 clones, approximately 90% of them found once; the top ten carry about 16%. Input material: peripheral blood. All receptors come from a man between 70 and 80 years old with active COVID-19.

The chain combines TRBV10-3 with TRBJ1-1, with 9 nucleotides matching TRBD1. Germline V gene lookup returns CDR1 ENHRY and CDR2 SYGVKD. With 2 bases clipped from V and 4 bases from J, the junction kept 5 bases outside the gene matches. This CDR3 is built from 15 residues. CDR3 region: CAISEGQGSATEAFF. CDR3 coding DNA: TGTGCCATCAGTGAGGGACAGGGGTCGGCCACTGAAGCTTTCTTT.

The chain links TRBV27 to TRBJ2-1, with 8 bases aligning to TRBD1. Germline values: CDR1 MNHEY, CDR2 SMNVEV (reference sequence). V dropped 5 bases and J dropped 3; count of bases not matched to a gene: 3. There are 14 residues in the CDR3. CDR3 nucleotides: TGTGCCAGCAGTGGACAGGGTCTCTACAATGAGCAGTTCTTC. Its protein product is CASSGQGLYNEQFF.

V and J are TRBV4-3 and TRBJ1-1, with 9 bases lining up with TRBD1. The CDR3 covers 14 residues. Germline values: CDR1 LGHNA, CDR2 YSLEER. V lost 4 bases to trimming and J lost 12 bases; unmatched junction nucleotides: 12. CDR3 amino acids: CASSPGTGPGITFF. CDR3 nucleotide sequence: TGCGCCAGCAGCCCGGGGACAGGGCCGGGGATAACTTTCTTT.

The chain is built from TRBV5-4 and TRBJ2-5; 11 bases line up with TRBD2. This CDR3 is built from 16 residues. CDR1 and CDR2 from the germline V gene are SGHNT and YYREEE (reference sequence). V was clipped by 3 bases and J by 4 bases; unmatched bases: 8. CDR3 in amino acids: CASSSSSGGRIETQYF. For the CDR3, the DNA is TGTGCCAGCAGCTCGTCTAGCGGGGGGCGGATAGAGACCCAGTACTTC.

The rearrangement links TRBV11-2 to TRBJ1-2; 7 bases fit TRBD1. CDR3 length: 16 residues. The germline V gene has CDR1 SGHAT and CDR2 FQNNGV. Trimming cost V 0 bases and J 8 bases; bases outside gene matches: 12. In DNA, the CDR3 is TGTGCCAGCAGCTTAGATCTCGGCAGGGGGGCTGGAGGCTACACCTTC. Protein sequence: CASSLDLGRGAGGYTF.